Listed here is a single T cell receptor (beta chain). Antigen: not known. The table came from immunoSEQ multiplex PCR; TCRdb's copy has only in-frame clones and leaves some out. The top ten clones hold roughly 2% of a sample with over 65,000 clones, approximately 77% of them seen once. This sample is part of a study of vaccination effects on CD4 cells after COVID-19. With approximately 9 days of culture completed, CD4+ T cells were isolated. Unmatched junction bases numbered 6, after V lost 3 bases and J lost 2 bases. The CDR3 extends over 15 amino acids. Looked up from germline, CDR1 is KGHSH and CDR2 is LQKENI.

This rearrangement joins TRBV18 to TRBJ2-5; TRBD2 matches at 7 bases. The clonotype originates from a human donor who received a COVID-19 vaccine. The sequenced sample was CD4+ T cells from PBMCs cultured without peptide, obtained before COVID-19 vaccination. Here the CDR3 reads CASSPSLATQETQYF. CDR3 in DNA: TGTGCCAGCTCACCTTCACTAGCGACACAAGAGACCCAGTACTTC.